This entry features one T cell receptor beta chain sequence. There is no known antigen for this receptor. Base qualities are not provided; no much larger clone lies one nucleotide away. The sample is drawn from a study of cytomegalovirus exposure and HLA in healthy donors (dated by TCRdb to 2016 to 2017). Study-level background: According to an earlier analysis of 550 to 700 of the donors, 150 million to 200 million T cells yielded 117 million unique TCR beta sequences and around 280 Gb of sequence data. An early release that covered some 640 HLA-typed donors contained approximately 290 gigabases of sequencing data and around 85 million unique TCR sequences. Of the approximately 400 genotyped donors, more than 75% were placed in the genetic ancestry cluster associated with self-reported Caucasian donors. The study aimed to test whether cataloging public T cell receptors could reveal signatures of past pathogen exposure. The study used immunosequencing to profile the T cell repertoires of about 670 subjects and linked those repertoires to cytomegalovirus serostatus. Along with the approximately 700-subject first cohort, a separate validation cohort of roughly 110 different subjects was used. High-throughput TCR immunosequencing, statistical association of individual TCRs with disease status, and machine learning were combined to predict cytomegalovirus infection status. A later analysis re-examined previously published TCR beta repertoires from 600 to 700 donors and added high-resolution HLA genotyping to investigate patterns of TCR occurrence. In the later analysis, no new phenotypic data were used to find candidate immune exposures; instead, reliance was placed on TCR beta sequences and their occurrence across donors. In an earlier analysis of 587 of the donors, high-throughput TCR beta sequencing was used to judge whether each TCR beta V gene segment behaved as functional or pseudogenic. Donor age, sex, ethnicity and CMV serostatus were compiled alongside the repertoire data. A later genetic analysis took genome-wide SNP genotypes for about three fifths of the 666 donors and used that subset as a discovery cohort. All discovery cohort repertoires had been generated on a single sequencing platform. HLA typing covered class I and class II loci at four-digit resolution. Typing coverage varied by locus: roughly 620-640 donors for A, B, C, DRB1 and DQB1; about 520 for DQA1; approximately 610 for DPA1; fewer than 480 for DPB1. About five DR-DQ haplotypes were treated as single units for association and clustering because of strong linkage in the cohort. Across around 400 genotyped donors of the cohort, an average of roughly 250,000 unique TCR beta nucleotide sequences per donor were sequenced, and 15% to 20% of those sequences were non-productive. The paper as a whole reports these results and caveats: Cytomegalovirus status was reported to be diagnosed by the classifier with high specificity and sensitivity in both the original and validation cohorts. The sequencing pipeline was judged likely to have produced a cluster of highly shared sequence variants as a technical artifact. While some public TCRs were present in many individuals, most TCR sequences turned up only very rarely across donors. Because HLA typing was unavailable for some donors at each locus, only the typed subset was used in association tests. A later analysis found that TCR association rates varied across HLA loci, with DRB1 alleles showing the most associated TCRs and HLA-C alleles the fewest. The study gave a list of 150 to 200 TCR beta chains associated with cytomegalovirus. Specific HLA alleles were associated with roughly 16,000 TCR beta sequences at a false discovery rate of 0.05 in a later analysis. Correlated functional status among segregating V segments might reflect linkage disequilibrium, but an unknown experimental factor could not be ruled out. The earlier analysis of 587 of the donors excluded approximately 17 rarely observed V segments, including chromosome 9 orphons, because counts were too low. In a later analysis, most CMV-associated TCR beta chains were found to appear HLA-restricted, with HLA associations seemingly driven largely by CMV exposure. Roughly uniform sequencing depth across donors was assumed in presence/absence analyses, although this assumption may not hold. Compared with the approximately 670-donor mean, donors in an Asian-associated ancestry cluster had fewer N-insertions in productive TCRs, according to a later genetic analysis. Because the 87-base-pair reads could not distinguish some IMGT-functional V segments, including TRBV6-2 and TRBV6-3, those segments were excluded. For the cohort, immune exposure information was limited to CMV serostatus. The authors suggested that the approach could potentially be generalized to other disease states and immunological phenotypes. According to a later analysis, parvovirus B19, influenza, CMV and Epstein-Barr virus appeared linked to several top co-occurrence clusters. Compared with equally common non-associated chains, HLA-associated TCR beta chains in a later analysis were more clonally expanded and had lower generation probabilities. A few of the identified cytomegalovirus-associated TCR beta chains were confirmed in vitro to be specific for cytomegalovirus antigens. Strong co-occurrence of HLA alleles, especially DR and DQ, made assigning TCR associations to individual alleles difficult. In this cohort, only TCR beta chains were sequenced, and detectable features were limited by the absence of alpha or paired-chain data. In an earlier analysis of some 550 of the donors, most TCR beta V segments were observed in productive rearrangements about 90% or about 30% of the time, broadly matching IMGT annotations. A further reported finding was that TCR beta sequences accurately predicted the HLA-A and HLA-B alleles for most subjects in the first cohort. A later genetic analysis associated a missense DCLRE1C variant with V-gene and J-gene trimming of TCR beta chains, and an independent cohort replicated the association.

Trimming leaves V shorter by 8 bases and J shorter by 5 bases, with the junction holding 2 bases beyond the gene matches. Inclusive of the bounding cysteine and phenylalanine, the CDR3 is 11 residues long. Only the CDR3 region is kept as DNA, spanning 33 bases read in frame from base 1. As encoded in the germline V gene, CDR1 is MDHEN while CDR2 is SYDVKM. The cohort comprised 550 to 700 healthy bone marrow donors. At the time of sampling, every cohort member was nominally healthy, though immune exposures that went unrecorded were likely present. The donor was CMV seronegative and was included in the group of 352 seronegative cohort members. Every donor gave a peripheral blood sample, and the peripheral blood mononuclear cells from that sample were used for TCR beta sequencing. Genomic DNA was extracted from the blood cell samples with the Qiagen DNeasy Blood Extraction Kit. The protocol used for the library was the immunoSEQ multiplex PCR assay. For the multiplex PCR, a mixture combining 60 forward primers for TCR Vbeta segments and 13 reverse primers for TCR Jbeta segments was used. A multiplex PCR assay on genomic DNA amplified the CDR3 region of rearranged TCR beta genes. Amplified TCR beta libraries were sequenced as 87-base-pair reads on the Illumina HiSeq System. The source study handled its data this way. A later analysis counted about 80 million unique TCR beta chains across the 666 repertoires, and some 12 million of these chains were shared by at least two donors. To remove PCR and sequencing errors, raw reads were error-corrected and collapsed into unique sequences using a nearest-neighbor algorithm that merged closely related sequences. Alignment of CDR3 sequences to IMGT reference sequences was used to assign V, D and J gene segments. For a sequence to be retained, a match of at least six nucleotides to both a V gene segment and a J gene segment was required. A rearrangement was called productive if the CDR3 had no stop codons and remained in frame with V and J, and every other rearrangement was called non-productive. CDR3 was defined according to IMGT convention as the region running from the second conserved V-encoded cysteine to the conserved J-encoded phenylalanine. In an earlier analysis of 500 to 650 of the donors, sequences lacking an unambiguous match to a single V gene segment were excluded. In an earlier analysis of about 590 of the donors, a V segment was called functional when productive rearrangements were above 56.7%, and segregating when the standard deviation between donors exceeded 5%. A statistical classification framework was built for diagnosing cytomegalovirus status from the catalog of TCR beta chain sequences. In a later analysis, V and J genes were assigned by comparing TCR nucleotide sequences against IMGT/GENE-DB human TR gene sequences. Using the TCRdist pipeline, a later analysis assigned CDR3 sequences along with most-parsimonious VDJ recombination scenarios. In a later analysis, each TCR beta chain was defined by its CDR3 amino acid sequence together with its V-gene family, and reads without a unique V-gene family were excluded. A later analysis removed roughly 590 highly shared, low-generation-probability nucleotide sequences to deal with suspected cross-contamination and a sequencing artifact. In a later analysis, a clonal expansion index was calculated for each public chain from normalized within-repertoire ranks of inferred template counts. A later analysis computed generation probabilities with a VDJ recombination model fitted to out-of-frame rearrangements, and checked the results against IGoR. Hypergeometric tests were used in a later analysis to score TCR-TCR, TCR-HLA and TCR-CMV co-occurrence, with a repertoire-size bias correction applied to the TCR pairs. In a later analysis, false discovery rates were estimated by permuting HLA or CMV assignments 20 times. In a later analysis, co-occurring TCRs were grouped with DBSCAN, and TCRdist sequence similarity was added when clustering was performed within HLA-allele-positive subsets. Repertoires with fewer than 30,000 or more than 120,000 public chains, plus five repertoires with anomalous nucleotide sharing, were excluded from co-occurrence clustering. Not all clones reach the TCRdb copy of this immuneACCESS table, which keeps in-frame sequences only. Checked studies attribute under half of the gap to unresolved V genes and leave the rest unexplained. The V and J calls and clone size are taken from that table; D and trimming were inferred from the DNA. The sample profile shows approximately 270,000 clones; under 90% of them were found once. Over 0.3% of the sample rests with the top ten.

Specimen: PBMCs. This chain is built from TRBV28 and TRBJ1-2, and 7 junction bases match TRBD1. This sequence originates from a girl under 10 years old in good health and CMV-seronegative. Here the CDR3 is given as CASGTAYGYTF. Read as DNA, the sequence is TGTGCCAGCGGGACAGCTTATGGCTACACCTTC.